The clone carrying this TCR beta chain appeared a single time. An end of the junction differs from the germline gene, which may be a read error. The source of the sample is a study of T-cell reconstitution after alpha-beta-depleted transplantation in children. TCRbeta library construction was performed incorporating unique molecular identifiers. Via MiXCR, TCRdb re-called the PCR reads, giving one row per CDR3 protein. The sample consists of 500,000 or so distinct CDR3 sequences, over 25% of them appearing once. Sequences were derived from PBMCs from the stem cell graft donor, sampled from the stem cell graft. The clonotype was recovered from a human donor who donated a stem cell graft to a child with aplastic anemia.

CDR3 coding DNA: TGCGCCAGCAGCTTTGTATCCCTCGCGGGACCCCAGGGGGAGACCCGGTACTTC. This gives the protein CASSFVSLAGPQGETRYF. The V call is TRBV5-1, the J call TRBJ2-5; D may be TRBD1 (7 bases). Germline CDR1 is SGHRS and CDR2 is YFSETQ. The CDR3 length is 18 residues.